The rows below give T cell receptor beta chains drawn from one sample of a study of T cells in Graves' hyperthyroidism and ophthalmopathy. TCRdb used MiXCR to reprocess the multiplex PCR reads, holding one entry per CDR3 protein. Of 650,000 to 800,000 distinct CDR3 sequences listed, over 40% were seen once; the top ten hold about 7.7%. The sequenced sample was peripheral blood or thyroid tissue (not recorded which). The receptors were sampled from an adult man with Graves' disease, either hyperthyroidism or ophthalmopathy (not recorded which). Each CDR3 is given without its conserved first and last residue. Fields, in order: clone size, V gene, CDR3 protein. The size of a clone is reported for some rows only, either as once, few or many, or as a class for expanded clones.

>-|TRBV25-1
ASPGPSSYEQY
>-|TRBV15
ATSSARAGSGANVLT
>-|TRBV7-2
ASSWKQGAGQPQH
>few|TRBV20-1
SASQGPMNTEAF
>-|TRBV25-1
ASSSGGGLNSPLH
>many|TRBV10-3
AIRNTGDATETQY
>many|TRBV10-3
AISESNGQGGQPQH
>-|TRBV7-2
ASSLALELTNTGELF
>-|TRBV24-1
ATSDGGQGFNGANVLT
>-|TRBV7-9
ASSLKGAGYT
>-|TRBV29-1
RIKRGNTEAF
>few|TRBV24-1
ASYGPDGYT
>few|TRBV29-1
SVRAGGRPEQY
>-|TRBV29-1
SVADGVGNTIY
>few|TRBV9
ATAGETQY
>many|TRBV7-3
ASMSRQGETQY
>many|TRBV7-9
ASSPTGQAGYT
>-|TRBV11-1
AHPGTATNEKLF
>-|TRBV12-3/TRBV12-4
ASSHSNGNTIY
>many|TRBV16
ASSQRRDTEAF
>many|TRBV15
ATSRDYQSHEQY
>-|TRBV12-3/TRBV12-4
ASSFDTGSTEAF
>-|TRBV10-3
AVAGNLNQETQY
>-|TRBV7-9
ASSLIVGGEQY
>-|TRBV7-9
ASSSSGGQGDGYT
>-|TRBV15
ATSSPIVPETQY
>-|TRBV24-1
ATSHDRVRHEQY
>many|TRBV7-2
ASSPRHAGTLNQPQH
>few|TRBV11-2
ASSPPISGGEQY
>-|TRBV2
ASRAQGRGNYGYT
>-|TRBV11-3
ASSQGQNDYEQY
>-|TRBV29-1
SLVSRDGNTIY
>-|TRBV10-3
ASSAKTSGSSYEQY
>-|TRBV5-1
ASSPYRFERMEAF
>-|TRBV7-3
ASSPKRQGAYSPLH
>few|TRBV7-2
ASSWVPGSNEKLF
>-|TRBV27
ASSGSTGSPLH
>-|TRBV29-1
SAKGLAGGRDYGYT
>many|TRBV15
ATSRDRNIQPQH
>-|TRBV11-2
ASSYESTYT
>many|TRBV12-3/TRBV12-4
ASRGTANQPQH
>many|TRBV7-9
ASSPLTGNTGELF
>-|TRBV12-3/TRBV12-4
ASSLLGVSQPQY
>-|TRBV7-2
ASSSPETGSNQPQH
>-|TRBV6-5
ASRNRQGYNTIY
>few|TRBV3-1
ASSGQQTNQPQH
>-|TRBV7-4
ASSANSNGFNQPQH
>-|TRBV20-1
SARDLSPGQPNYGYT
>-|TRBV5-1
ASSLERTGEGYT